A single sample gave rise to the 24 T cell receptor beta chains below, sequenced in a study of CD8 T cells in ankylosing spondylitis. The antigens these receptors bind are not known. TCRdb reprocessed the 5' RACE reads with MiXCR, giving one entry per CDR3 protein. The sample has about 450,000 distinct CDR3 sequences, roughly 26% seen once. General study results and limits: Ankylosing spondylitis blood appeared to be characterized by a TCR beta motif of roughly eight highly homologous variants.

The sample was blood, either unsorted or a sorted T cell fraction (not recorded which). The receptors originated from a male donor with ankylosing spondylitis.

This clonotype was counted many times. The genes are TRBV5-1 and TRBJ1-2; D uncertain. The CDR3 is 16 amino acids. Trimming removed 6 bases from V and 0 bases from J, with 18 bases in between. The germline V gene encodes CDR1 SGHRS and CDR2 YFSETQ. The CDR3 region is CASTLEPGRSNYGYTF. CDR3 nucleotide sequence: TGCGCCAGCACCCTCGAACCCGGCAGATCTAACTATGGCTACACCTTC.

The J gene is TRBJ2-1, the V gene TRBV24-1, with 13 bases matching TRBD2. The J segment lost 9 bases and the V segment lost 3 bases, leaving 16 bases of the junction unmatched. This CDR3 is 19 amino acids long. Looked up from germline, CDR1 is KGHDR and CDR2 is SFDVKD. This CDR3 is CATSDVSGTSGKGYIEQFF. CDR3 in DNA: TGTGCCACCAGTGATGTGTCCGGGACTAGCGGGAAAGGATATATTGAGCAGTTCTTC.

This clonotype was seen a few times. The rearrangement joins TRBV20-1 to TRBJ2-2, with 10 positions matching TRBD2. There are 13 residues in the CDR3. Germline V gives CDR1 DFQATT, CDR2 SNEGSKA (reference sequence). With 1 base clipped from V and 15 bases from J, the junction kept 8 bases outside the gene matches. CDR3 sequence: CSARVPSGRFLFF. The CDR3 DNA follows: TGCAGTGCTAGAGTTCCTAGCGGGAGATTCTTGTTTTTT.

There are many counts of this clonotype. The chain recombines TRBV15 with TRBJ2-1, with a tentative D call TRBD2 (5 bases). The germline V and J ends were trimmed by 4 bases and 8 bases, with 9 bases remaining between them. The CDR3 has 12 residues. Germline CDR1 is LNHNV and CDR2 is YYDKDF (reference sequence). The chain's CDR3 is CATSKSGDEQFF. For the CDR3, the DNA is TGTGCCACCAGCAAGAGCGGCGATGAGCAGTTCTTC.

The gene calls are TRBV11-2 and TRBJ2-5; D not resolved. CDR1 is SGHAT, CDR2 FQNNGV, per germline. V was clipped by 5 bases and J by 5 bases, with 9 bases between them. The CDR3 extends over 12 amino acids. The chain's CDR3 is CASSPILETQYF. The CDR3 nucleotides are TGTGCCAGCAGCCCCATCTTGGAGACCCAGTACTTC.

CDR3 in DNA: TGCAGCTCACGGGGGGGTGGCTCTGGAAACACCATATATTTT. This encodes CSSRGGGSGNTIYF. The chain recombines TRBV29-1 with TRBJ1-3; perhaps TRBD1 as D (5 bases). CDR3 length equals 14 residues. V lost 8 bases to trimming and J lost 0 bases, with 14 bases between them. Germline CDR1 and CDR2: SQVTM and ANQGSEA.

V gene TRBV4-1 combines with J gene TRBJ2-1; 9 bases line up with TRBD2. CDR1 is MGHRA and CDR2 is YSYEKL in the germline V gene. J was trimmed by 2 bases and V by 2 bases; bases with no gene match: 7. The CDR3 is 17 amino acids. This CDR3 is CASSQTWASGTYNEQFF. The CDR3 DNA sequence: TGCGCCAGCAGCCAAACCTGGGCTAGCGGGACCTACAATGAGCAGTTCTTC.

This clonotype has just a few counts. The rearrangement links TRBV29-1 to TRBJ2-5, with D perhaps matching TRBD1 or TRBD2 (5 bases each). The germline V gene encodes CDR1 SQVTM and CDR2 ANQGSEA. This CDR3 has 16 amino acids. V shed 8 bases and J shed 4 bases, with 26 bases lying between them. The CDR3 coding sequence is TGCAGCTCCCCTCGCCGGGACCCCAAACGGGGAGAGACCCAGTACTTC. Protein: CSSPRRDPKRGETQYF.

This clonotype was observed many times. The chain recombines TRBV6-1 with TRBJ2-7, with D uncertain. The CDR3 consists of 10 residues. The V gene's germline CDR1 is MNHNS and CDR2 SASEGT. Trimming pared 4 bases from V and 2 bases from J, leaving 0 bases between. CDR3 nucleotide sequence: TGTGCCAGCAGTGCCTACGAGCAGTACTTC. Translated, it gives CASSAYEQYF.

The chain employs TRBV3-1 and TRBJ1-4; D not resolved. CDR3 size: 13 residues. V was clipped by 4 bases and J by 7 bases, with 10 bases between them. Germline V lookup: CDR1 LGHDT, CDR2 YNNKEL (reference sequence). In nucleotides, the CDR3 is TGTGCCAGCAGCCCTCTGACGGTTGAAAAACTGTTTTTT. Protein: CASSPLTVEKLFF.

This clonotype has just a few counts. This sequence joins TRBV5-1 and TRBJ2-5; the match to TRBD2 covers 8 bases. Germline V gives CDR1 SGHRS, CDR2 YFSETQ. The CDR3 length is 15 residues. V trimming: 4 bases; J trimming: 2 bases; junction bases outside the gene matches: 7. CDR3 coding DNA: TGCGCCAGCAGCCCTGGACTAGCCCCACAAGAGACCCAGTACTTC. Amino acid sequence: CASSPGLAPQETQYF.

This clonotype turned up a few times. V and J are TRBV29-1 and TRBJ2-3, with 7 bases aligning to TRBD2. Germline CDR1 reads SQVTM; CDR2 reads ANQGSEA. The V and J ends lost 4 bases and 4 bases, in that order; junction bases with no gene match: 8. CDR3 length: 14 residues. The CDR3 is CSVGGGSSSDTQYF. The CDR3 coding sequence is TGCAGCGTTGGCGGCGGGAGTTCATCAGATACGCAGTATTTT.

The chain recombines TRBV7-9 with TRBJ1-5, with D maybe TRBD1 (5 bases). The CDR3 runs to 13 residues. Trimming cost V 3 bases and J 9 bases, with 12 bases left between them. Germline assignment: CDR1 SEHNR and CDR2 FQNEAQ (reference sequence). This CDR3 reads CASSFGTTGPQHF. The CDR3 coding sequence is TGTGCCAGCAGCTTTGGGACCACGGGGCCCCAGCATTTT.

This clonotype was counted only a few times. This chain uses TRBV12-3 or TRBV12-4 with TRBJ1-1; D might be TRBD1 (5 bases). V lost 6 bases, J lost 0 bases, and 8 bases lay in between. The CDR3 contains 13 residues. CDR3 sequence (DNA): TGTGCCAGCAGAAGAGGGGTGAACACTGAAGCTTTCTTT. Translated: CASRRGVNTEAFF.

The chain links TRBV7-2 to TRBJ2-1; tentatively, D is TRBD1 (6 bases). The germline V gene encodes CDR1 SGHTA and CDR2 FQGNSA. This CDR3 is built from 17 residues. V lost 5 bases, J lost 0 bases, and 17 bases lay in between. The DNA for the CDR3 is TGTGCCAGCAGCCAGACAGGCACCCCAAGCTCCTACAATGAGCAGTTCTTC. Amino acids: CASSQTGTPSSYNEQFF.

In this sample, this clonotype turned up many times. This chain joins TRBV5-1 and TRBJ1-2; 8 bases are shared with TRBD1. CDR1 SGHRS and CDR2 YFSETQ come from the germline V gene. With V trimmed by 0 bases and J by 9 bases, 10 bases remained unmatched. CDR3 length: 15 residues. CDR3 loop: CASSLGSGTGGSYTF. In DNA form, the CDR3 reads TGCGCCAGCAGCTTGGGATCCGGGACAGGCGGGAGCTACACCTTC.

CDR3 DNA sequence: TGTGCCAGCAGCTTAAAGGGCTTCGATACGCAGTATTTT. It specifies CASSLKGFDTQYF. The chain links TRBV7-2 to TRBJ2-3; D remains ambiguous. Germline V gene lookup returns CDR1 SGHTA and CDR2 FQGNSA. Trimming pared 2 bases from V and 6 bases from J, leaving 9 bases between. The CDR3 has 13 amino acids.

The V gene is TRBV7-8, the J gene TRBJ2-1; no reliable D call. This CDR3 comprises 15 residues. From germline, CDR1 is SGHVS and CDR2 FQNEAQ. V was pared by 5 bases and J by 0 bases, with 11 bases between. The CDR3 DNA follows: TGTGCCAGCAGCCCTGAGTGGAGCTCCTACAATGAGCAGTTCTTC. Protein product: CASSPEWSSYNEQFF.

The chain recombines TRBV4-2 with TRBJ1-1; no clear D. V dropped 0 bases and J dropped 4 bases, with 15 bases sitting between them. There are 16 residues in the CDR3. Germline values: CDR1 LGHNA, CDR2 YNFKEQ. Here the CDR3 reads CASSQDPPGRSTEAFF. The DNA of the CDR3 is TGTGCCAGCAGCCAAGACCCCCCGGGGAGGAGCACTGAAGCTTTCTTT.

The rearrangement uses TRBV7-6 and TRBJ1-5; 9 bases agree with TRBD1. Germline lookup yields CDR1 SGHVS and CDR2 FNYEAQ. The CDR3 spans 21 residues. Trimming at V came to 5 bases and at J to 0 bases, leaving 20 bases not matched to a gene. In nucleotides, the CDR3 is TGTGCCAGCAGCCCTAGGCGGGGGGCCACAGGGGGCCCCTATAGCAATCAGCCCCAGCATTTT. Translation gives CASSPRRGATGGPYSNQPQHF. The complete variable domain, with remaining parts taken from reference TRBV7-6 and TRBJ1-5, reads GAGVSQSPRYKVTKRGQDVALRCDPISGHVSLYWYRQALGQGPEFLTYFNYEAQQDKSGLPNDRFSAERPEGSISTLTIQRTEQRDSAMYRCASSPRRGATGGPYSNQPQHFGDGTRLSIL.

The chain couples TRBV3-1 to TRBJ2-2; D might be TRBD1 (7 bases). The CDR3 is 17 residues long. The V end was cut by 1 base, the J end by 3 bases, with 15 bases between. Germline-derived CDR1 and CDR2 are LGHDT and YNNKEL (reference sequence). CDR3 sequence (DNA): TGTGCCAGCAGCCAAGTAGCAGGGGGGCCTGACACCGGGGAGCTGTTTTTT. As protein: CASSQVAGGPDTGELFF.

The chain combines TRBV7-2 with TRBJ2-5, with D tentatively TRBD1 (5 bases). With 5 bases removed from V and 3 bases from J, the gap between germline ends came to 13 bases. Germline CDR1 and CDR2: SGHTA and FQGNSA. This CDR3 comprises 14 residues. The DNA of the CDR3 is TGTGCCAGCAGCCCAGGGTCAGTGAAAGAGACCCAGTACTTC. Translation: CASSPGSVKETQYF. Drawing the rest from reference TRBV7-2 and TRBJ2-5, the complete variable domain is GAGVSQSPSNKVTEKGKDVELRCDPISGHTALYWYRQSLGQGLEFLIYFQGNSAPDKSGLPSDRFSAERTGGSVSTLTIQRTQQEDSAVYLCASSPGSVKETQYFGPGTRLLVL.

The chain recombines TRBV7-2 with TRBJ2-2; 11 positions agree with TRBD2. V shed 4 bases and J 4 bases; nucleotides not matched to a gene: 5. This CDR3 has 16 amino acids. Per germline, CDR1 SGHTA and CDR2 FQGNSA. The CDR3 protein is CASSSEGTSGTGELFF. As DNA, the CDR3 is TGTGCCAGCAGCTCAGAGGGGACTAGCGGCACCGGGGAGCTGTTTTTT.

This chain links TRBV15 with TRBJ2-5, with TRBD2 identical over 7 bases. V trimming: 8 bases; J trimming: 5 bases; junction bases outside the gene matches: 14. The CDR3 totals 15 residues. Looked up from germline, CDR1 is LNHNV and CDR2 is YYDKDF (reference sequence). CDR3 in DNA: TGTGCCACCGCCAACGGGGGGAGGGCCTTGGAGACCCAGTACTTC. Translation: CATANGGRALETQYF.